The clone carrying this TCR beta chain occurred a few times. These data belong to a study of identical twins. V trimming: 5 bases; J trimming: 7 bases; junction bases outside the gene matches: 2. This CDR3 region has 14 residues. Germline CDR1 reads DFQATT; CDR2 reads SNEGSKA (reference sequence). TCRdb reprocessed the 5' RACE reads with MiXCR, giving one entry per CDR3 protein. The sample has about 660,000 distinct CDR3 sequences; approximately 9% are singletons. Another study also made use of these data, one on yellow fever vaccine responses in identical twins.

The clonotype was recovered from a woman between 18 and 29 years old in good health. Sample: PBMCs. The gene calls are TRBV20-1 and TRBJ2-2, with TRBD2 matching 15 bases. CDR3 in amino acids: CSAGLAGGGGELFF. The CDR3 DNA reads TGCAGTGCTGGACTAGCGGGGGGGGGCGGGGAGCTGTTTTTT.